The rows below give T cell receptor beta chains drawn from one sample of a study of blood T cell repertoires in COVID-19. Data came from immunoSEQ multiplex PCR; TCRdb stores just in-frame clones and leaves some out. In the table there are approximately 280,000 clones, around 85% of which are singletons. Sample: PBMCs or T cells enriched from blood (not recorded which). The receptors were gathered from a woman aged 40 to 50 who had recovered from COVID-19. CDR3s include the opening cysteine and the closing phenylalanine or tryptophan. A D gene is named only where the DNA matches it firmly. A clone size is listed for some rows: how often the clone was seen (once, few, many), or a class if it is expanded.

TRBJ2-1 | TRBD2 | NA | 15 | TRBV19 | TGTGCCAGTAGTATAGCGACTAGCGGGAAAGATGAGCAGTTCTTC | CASSIATSGKDEQFF
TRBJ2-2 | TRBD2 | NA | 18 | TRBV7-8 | TGTGCCAGCAGCTTAGCGCCGTCCGGGGGGGCCAGGACCGGGGAGCTGTTTTTT | CASSLAPSGGARTGELFF
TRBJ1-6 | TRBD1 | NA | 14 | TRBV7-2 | TGTGCCAGCAGCCCACAGGGGTCTAATTCACCCCTCCACTTT | CASSPQGSNSPLHF
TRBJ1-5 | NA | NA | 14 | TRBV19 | TGTGCCAGTATCTCAGTTTATGGCAATCAGCCCCAGCATTTT | CASISVYGNQPQHF
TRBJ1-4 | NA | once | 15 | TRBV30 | TGTGCCTGGAGTGTAGGTCGAGGGTGGAATGAAAAACTGTTTTTT | CAWSVGRGWNEKLFF
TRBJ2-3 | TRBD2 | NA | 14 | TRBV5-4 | TGTGCCAGCTCCATAGCGGGAGATTCAGATACGCAGTATTTT | CASSIAGDSDTQYF
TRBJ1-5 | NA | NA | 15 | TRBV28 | TGTGCCAGCAGTTCCCTGGGAGGGGGCAATCAGCCCCAGCATTTT | CASSSLGGGNQPQHF
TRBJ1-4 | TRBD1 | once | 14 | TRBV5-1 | TGCGCCAGCAGCGAGGGACAGCCTAATGAAAAACTGTTTTTT | CASSEGQPNEKLFF
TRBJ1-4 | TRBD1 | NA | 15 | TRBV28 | TGTGCCACGAATCGGCCGGGACAGGGGAGTGAAAAACTGTTTTTT | CATNRPGQGSEKLFF
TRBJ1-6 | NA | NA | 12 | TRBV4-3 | TGCGCCAGCAGCCAAGGCGGCTCACCCCTCCACTTT | CASSQGGSPLHF
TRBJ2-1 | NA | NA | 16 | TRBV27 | TGTGCCAGCAGCGATGAGACTCTCCCCCCCTACAATGAGCAGTTCTTC | CASSDETLPPYNEQFF